The clone carrying this T cell receptor (beta chain) was counted a few times. Patients chosen for sequencing had shown CD8+CD57+ cell expansion by flow cytometry. The source of the sample is a study of CD8+CD57+ T cells in acquired aplastic anemia. Genomic DNA provided the template from which TCR beta VDJ and CDR3 profiles were obtained. TCRdb fed the reads into MiXCR, producing one record per CDR3 protein. The repertoire has 200,000 to 300,000 distinct CDR3 sequences, roughly 82% of them found once; the top ten carry 40% to 50%. Germline lookup yields CDR1 ENHRY and CDR2 SYGVKD. This CDR3 contains 13 residues. V was pared by 0 bases and J by 7 bases, with 9 bases between.

The chain couples TRBV10-3 to TRBJ1-1; D call uncertain. Sample: sorted CD4+, CD8+, or CD8+CD57+ T cells (not recorded which) from PBMCs. This receptor was identified in a human donor with aplastic anemia. The chain's CDR3 is CAISESVFGEAFF. The CDR3 coding sequence is TGTGCCATCAGTGAGTCCGTCTTCGGTGAAGCTTTCTTT.